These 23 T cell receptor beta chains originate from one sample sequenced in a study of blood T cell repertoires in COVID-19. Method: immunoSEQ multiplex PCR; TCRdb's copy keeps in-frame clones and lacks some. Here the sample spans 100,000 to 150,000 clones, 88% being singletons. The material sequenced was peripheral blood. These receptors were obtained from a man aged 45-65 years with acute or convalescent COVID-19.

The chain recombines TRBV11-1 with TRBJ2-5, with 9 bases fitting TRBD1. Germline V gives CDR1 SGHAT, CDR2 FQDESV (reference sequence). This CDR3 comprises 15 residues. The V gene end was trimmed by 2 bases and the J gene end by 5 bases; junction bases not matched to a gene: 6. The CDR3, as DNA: TGTGCCAGCAGCTTAAACACAGGGGGCTTCGAGACCCAGTACTTC. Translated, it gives CASSLNTGGFETQYF.

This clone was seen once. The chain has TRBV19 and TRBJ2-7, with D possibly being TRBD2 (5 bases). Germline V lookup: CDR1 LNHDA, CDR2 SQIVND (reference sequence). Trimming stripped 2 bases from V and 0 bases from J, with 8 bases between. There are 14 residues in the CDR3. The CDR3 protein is CASSITRASYEQYF. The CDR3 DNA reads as TGTGCCAGTAGTATAACGCGGGCCTCCTACGAGCAGTACTTC.

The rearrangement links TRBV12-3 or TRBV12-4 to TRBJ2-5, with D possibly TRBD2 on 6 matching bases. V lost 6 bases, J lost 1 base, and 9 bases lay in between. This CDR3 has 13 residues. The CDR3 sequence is CASSGTVQETQYF. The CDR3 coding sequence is TGTGCCAGCAGCGGGACTGTCCAAGAGACCCAGTACTTC.

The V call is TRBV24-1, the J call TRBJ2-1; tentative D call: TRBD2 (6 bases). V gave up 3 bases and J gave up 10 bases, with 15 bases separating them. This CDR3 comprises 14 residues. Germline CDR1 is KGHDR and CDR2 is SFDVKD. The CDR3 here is CATSDRRRGREQFF. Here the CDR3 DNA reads TGTGCCACCAGTGATCGCAGGCGGGGCCGAGAGCAGTTCTTC.

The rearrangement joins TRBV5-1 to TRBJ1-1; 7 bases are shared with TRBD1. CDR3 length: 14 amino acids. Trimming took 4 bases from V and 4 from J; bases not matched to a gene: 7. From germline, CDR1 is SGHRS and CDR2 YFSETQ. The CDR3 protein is CASSRQGRGTEAFF. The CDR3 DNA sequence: TGCGCCAGCAGCCGACAGGGTCGGGGCACTGAAGCTTTCTTT.

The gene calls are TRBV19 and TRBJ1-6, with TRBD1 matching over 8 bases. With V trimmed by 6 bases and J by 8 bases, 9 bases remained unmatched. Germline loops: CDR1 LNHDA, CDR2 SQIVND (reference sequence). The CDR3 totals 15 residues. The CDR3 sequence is CASSPGQGVYSPLHF. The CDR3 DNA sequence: TGTGCCAGTAGCCCCGGACAGGGTGTGTATTCACCCCTCCACTTT. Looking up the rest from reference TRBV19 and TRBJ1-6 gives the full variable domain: DGGITQSPKYLFRKEGQNVTLSCEQNLNHDAMYWYRQDPGQGLRLIYYSQIVNDFQKGDIAEGYSVSREKKESFPLTVTSAQKNPTAFYLCASSPGQGVYSPLHFGNGTRLTVT.

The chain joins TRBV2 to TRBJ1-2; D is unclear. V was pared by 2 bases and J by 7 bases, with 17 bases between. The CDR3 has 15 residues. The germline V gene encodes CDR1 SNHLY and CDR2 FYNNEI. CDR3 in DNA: TGTGCCAGCAGTGAACGGGTGATCTTCCGATCTGGCTACACCTTC. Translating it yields CASSERVIFRSGYTF.

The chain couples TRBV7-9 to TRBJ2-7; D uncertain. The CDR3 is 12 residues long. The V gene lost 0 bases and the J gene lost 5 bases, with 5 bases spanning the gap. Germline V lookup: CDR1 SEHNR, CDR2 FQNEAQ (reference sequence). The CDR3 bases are TGTGCCAGCAGCTTAGCAGCTAACGAGCAGTACTTC. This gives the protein CASSLAANEQYF.

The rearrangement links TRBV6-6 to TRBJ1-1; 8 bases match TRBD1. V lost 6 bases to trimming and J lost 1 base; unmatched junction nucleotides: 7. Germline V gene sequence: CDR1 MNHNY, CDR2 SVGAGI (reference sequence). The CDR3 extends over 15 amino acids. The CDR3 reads CASSSTTGENTEAFF. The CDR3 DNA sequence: TGTGCCAGCAGCTCTACGACAGGGGAGAACACTGAAGCTTTCTTT.

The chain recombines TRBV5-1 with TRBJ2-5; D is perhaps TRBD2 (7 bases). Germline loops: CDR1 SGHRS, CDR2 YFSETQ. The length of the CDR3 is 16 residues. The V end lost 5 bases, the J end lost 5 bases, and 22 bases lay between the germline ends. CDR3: CASSLTAGGPGETQYF. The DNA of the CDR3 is TGCGCCAGCAGTCTAACTGCCGGGGGGCCAGGGGAGACCCAGTACTTC.

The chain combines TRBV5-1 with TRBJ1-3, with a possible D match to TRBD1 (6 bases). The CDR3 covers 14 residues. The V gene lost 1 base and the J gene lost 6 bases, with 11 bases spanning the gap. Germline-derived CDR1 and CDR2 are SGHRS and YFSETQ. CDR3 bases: TGCGCCAGCAGCTTGATGTCAGGGGCAAACACCATATATTTT. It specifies CASSLMSGANTIYF.

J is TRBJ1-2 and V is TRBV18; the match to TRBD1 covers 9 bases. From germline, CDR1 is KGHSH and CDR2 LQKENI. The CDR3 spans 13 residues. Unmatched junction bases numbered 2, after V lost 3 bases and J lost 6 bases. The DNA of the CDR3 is TGTGCCAGCTCACCCGGGACAGGGCATGGCTACACCTTC. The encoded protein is CASSPGTGHGYTF.

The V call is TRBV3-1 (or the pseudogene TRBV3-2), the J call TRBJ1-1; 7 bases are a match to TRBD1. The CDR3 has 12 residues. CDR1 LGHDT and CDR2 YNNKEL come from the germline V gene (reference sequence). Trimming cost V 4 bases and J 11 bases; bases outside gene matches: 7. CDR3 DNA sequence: TGTGCCAGCAGCCCAGGACAGGCCAGGGCTTTCTTT. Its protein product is CASSPGQARAFF.

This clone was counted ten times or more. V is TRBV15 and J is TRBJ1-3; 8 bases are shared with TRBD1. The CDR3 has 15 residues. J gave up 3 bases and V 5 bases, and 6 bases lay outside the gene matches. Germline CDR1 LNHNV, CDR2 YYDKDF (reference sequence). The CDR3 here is CATSPDRGRGNTIYF. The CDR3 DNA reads TGTGCCACCAGCCCCGACAGGGGCCGTGGAAACACCATATATTTT. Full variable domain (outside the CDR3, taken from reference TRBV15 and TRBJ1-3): DAMVIQNPRYQVTQFGKPVTLSCSQTLNHNVMYWYQQKSSQAPKLLFHYYDKDFNNEADTPDNFQSRRPNTSFCFLDIRSPGLGDTAMYLCATSPDRGRGNTIYFGEGSWLTVV.

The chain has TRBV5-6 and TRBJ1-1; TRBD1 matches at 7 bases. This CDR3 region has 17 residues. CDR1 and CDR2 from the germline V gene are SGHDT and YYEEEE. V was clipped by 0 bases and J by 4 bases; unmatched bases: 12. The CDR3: CASSLEIRRGQGTEAFF. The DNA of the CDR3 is TGTGCCAGCAGCTTGGAAATAAGGAGGGGGCAAGGCACTGAAGCTTTCTTT. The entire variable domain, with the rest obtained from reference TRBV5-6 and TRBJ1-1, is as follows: DAGVTQSPTHLIKTRGQQVTLRCSPKSGHDTVSWYQQALGQGPQFIFQYYEEEERQRGNFPDRFSGHQFPNYSSELNVNALLLGDSALYLCASSLEIRRGQGTEAFFGQGTRLTVV.

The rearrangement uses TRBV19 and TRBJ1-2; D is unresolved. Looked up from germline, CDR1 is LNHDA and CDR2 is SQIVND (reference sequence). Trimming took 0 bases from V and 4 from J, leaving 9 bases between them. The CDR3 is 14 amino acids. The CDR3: CASSIESGGYGYTF. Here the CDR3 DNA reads TGTGCCAGTAGTATAGAATCGGGAGGCTATGGCTACACCTTC.

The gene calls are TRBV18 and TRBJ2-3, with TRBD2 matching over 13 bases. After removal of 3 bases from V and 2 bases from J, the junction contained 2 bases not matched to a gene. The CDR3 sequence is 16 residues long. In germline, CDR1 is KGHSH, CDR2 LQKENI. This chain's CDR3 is CASSPGLAGTTDTQYF. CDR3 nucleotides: TGTGCCAGCTCACCGGGACTAGCGGGGACCACAGATACGCAGTATTTT.

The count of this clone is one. The CDR3 region is CASTMRWQGLGGDTEAFF. In DNA form, the CDR3 reads TGTGCCAGCACCATGCGCTGGCAGGGCTTAGGTGGGGACACTGAAGCTTTCTTT. The chain links TRBV27 to TRBJ1-1, with D possibly being TRBD1 (5 bases). The V gene's germline CDR1 is MNHEY and CDR2 SMNVEV (reference sequence). Between the trimmed V and J ends, which lost 7 bases and 3 bases, there was a span of 27 bases. The CDR3 runs to 18 residues.

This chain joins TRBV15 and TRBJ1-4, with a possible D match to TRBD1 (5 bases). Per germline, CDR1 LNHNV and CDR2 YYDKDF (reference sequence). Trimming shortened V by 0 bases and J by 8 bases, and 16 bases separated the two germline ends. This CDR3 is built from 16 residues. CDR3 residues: CATSRDLSSGGEKLFF. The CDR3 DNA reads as TGTGCCACCAGCAGAGATCTGAGTTCCGGGGGGGAAAAACTGTTTTTT. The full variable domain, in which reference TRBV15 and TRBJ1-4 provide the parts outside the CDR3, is DAMVIQNPRYQVTQFGKPVTLSCSQTLNHNVMYWYQQKSSQAPKLLFHYYDKDFNNEADTPDNFQSRRPNTSFCFLDIRSPGLGDTAMYLCATSRDLSSGGEKLFFGSGTQLSVL.

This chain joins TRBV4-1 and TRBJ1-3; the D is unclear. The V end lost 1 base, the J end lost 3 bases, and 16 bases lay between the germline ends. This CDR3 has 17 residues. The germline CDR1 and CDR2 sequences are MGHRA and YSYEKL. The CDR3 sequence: CASSQARAGIFGNTIYF. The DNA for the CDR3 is TGCGCCAGCAGCCAAGCGAGGGCAGGAATTTTTGGAAACACCATATATTTT.

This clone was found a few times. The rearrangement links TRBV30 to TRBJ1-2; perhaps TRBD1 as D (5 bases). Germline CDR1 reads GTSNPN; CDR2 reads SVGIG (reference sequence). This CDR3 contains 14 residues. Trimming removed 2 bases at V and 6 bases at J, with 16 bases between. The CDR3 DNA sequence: TGTGCCTGGAGTTTTGTCGGGGGGGTAAATGGCTACACCTTC. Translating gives CAWSFVGGVNGYTF.

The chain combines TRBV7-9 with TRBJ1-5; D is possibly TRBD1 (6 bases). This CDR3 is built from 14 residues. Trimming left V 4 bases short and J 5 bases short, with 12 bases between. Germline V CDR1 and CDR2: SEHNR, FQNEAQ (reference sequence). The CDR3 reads CASSSLDSYQPQHF. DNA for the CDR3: TGTGCCAGCAGCTCTTTGGACAGTTATCAGCCCCAGCATTTT.

CDR3 nucleotide sequence: TGTGCCAGCTCACCCGGGACGGGGGGGTACACTGAAGCTTTCTTT. Translation: CASSPGTGGYTEAFF. The chain recombines TRBV18 with TRBJ1-1; D possibly corresponds to TRBD1 (5 bases). Looked up from germline, CDR1 is KGHSH and CDR2 is LQKENI. The CDR3 loop spans 15 amino acids. V lost 3 bases to trimming and J lost 3 bases, with 14 bases between them.